The T cell receptor (beta chain) described here comes from a study of blood T cell repertoires in COVID-19. On the study more broadly: There were acute and convalescent COVID-19 samples, and they came from the United States, Italy and Spain. T cells, B-cell-depleted T cells, or PBMCs supplied cDNA or gDNA.

V was shortened by 4 bases and J by 7 bases, with 12 bases between the two germline ends. The CDR3 consists of 14 residues. Germline assignment: CDR1 SGHRS and CDR2 YFSETQ. Authors' analysis steps: Researchers report that nucleated cell counts were estimated from reference gene primer amplification. Sequenced by immunoSEQ multiplex PCR; TCRdb stores in-frame clones only, minus some. The D gene and trimming were derived from the DNA, and the V and J assignments and clone size from that table. The table includes 70,000 to 100,000 clones, 80% to 90% detected once. V is TRBV5-1 and J is TRBJ1-6, with D maybe TRBD1 (6 bases). The sequence was collected from a woman older than 75 with acute or convalescent COVID-19. Material: peripheral blood. The DNA of the CDR3 is TGCGCCAGCAGCCCGGACAGAACAAATTCACCCCTCCACTTT. Translating gives CASSPDRTNSPLHF. The full variable domain, its missing parts supplied by reference TRBV5-1 and TRBJ1-6, is KAGVTQTPRYLIKTRGQQVTLSCSPISGHRSVSWYQQTPGQGLQFLFEYFSETQRNKGNFPGRFSGRQFSNSRSEMNVSTLELGDSALYLCASSPDRTNSPLHFGNGTRLTVT.